The 29 T cell receptor beta chains below come from one sample, sequenced in a study of CDR3 diversity in severe acne. Each CDR3 protein gets one entry after TCRdb re-called the PCR reads with MiXCR. The sample holds approximately 80,000 distinct CDR3 sequences, 50% to 65% seen once. Sequencing was performed on blood. The receptors were sampled from a male donor in good health, without acne.

This clonotype was seen just once. An end of the junction does not agree with germline; a read error may underlie this. The genes are TRBV13 and TRBJ2-5, with 9 bases lining up with TRBD1. The germline V gene encodes CDR1 PRHDT and CDR2 FYEKMQ (reference sequence). The CDR3 is 14 amino acids. The CDR3 DNA reads TGCGCCAGCAGCGAGGGACAGGGCTCAGAGACCCAGTACTTC. Protein: CASSEGQGSETQYF.

This clonotype showed up many times. The chain links TRBV6-1 to TRBJ1-6; 7 nucleotides match TRBD1. From germline, CDR1 is MNHNS and CDR2 SASEGT. V shed 4 bases and J 6 bases; nucleotides not matched to a gene: 9. The CDR3 covers 16 residues. Here the CDR3 DNA reads TGTGCCAGCAGTGGTGGAGGGGGCCCTCCTAATTCACCCCTCCACTTT. Encoded protein: CASSGGGGPPNSPLHF.

The chain employs TRBV19 and TRBJ1-3; the D is unclear. Germline loops: CDR1 LNHDA, CDR2 SQIVND (reference sequence). V was trimmed by 4 bases and J by 2 bases, leaving 21 bases between them. The CDR3 spans 18 residues. The CDR3 here is CASSTLRGRRTPGNTIYF. Here the CDR3 DNA reads TGTGCCAGTAGTACTTTGCGGGGTAGACGAACTCCTGGAAACACCATATATTTT. The variable domain in full, with the rest retrieved from reference TRBV19 and TRBJ1-3, is DGGITQSPKYLFRKEGQNVTLSCEQNLNHDAMYWYRQDPGQGLRLIYYSQIVNDFQKGDIAEGYSVSREKKESFPLTVTSAQKNPTAFYLCASSTLRGRRTPGNTIYFGEGSWLTVV.

As concerns this clonotype: The DNA is left out, because the CDR3 cannot be placed on it with certainty; the CDR3 is given as TCRdb lists it. The chain couples TRBV7-9 to TRBJ1-1; the listed D gene, TRBD1, was not tested against the DNA. With termini counted, the CDR3 has 24 amino acids. Germline V lookup: CDR1 SEHNR, CDR2 FQNEAQ (reference sequence). CDR3 protein: CASSSDESYNEQFFGPGTRSEAFF.

This clonotype was detected a few times. Here the CDR3 reads CAISERDNQPQHF. The CDR3 DNA reads TGTGCCATCAGTGAGAGGGATAATCAGCCCCAGCATTTT. The V and J genes are TRBV10-3 and TRBJ1-5; unclear D gene. Germline lookup yields CDR1 ENHRY and CDR2 SYGVKD. This CDR3 is built from 13 residues. V was clipped by 2 bases and J by 4 bases, with 6 bases between them.

Ten or more counts support this clonotype. V is TRBV29-1 and J is TRBJ1-2; the D is unclear. V dropped 4 bases and J dropped 4 bases, with 7 bases sitting between them. Germline CDR1 reads SQVTM; CDR2 reads ANQGSEA. CDR3 length: 11 amino acids. CDR3 nucleotides: TGCAGCGTTGCGGAACCCTATGGCTACACCTTC. Protein: CSVAEPYGYTF. The full variable domain, in which reference TRBV29-1 and TRBJ1-2 provide the parts outside the CDR3, is SAVISQKPSRDICQRGTSLTIQCQVDSQVTMMFWYRQQPGQSLTLIATANQGSEATYESGFVIDKFPISRPNLTFSTLTVSNMSPEDSSIYLCSVAEPYGYTFGSGTRLTVV.

This chain links TRBV11-1 with TRBJ2-7; TRBD1 is a possible D gene (6 bases). The V end was cut by 1 base, the J end by 0 bases, with 16 bases between. CDR1 and CDR2 from the germline V gene are SGHAT and FQDESV (reference sequence). The CDR3 consists of 17 residues. The CDR3 loop reads CASSLVGTPESSYEQYF. The CDR3 DNA sequence: TGTGCCAGCAGCTTAGTTGGGACACCGGAGAGCTCCTACGAGCAGTACTTC.

This clonotype showed up many times. The chain is built from TRBV6-4 and TRBJ1-1, with D maybe TRBD1 (5 bases). Trimming stripped 4 bases from V and 1 base from J, with 10 bases between. Germline V CDR1 and CDR2: MRHNA, SNTAGT. The CDR3 runs 14 residues. This CDR3 reads CASSVGAENTEAFF. The DNA of the CDR3 is TGTGCCAGCAGTGTTGGGGCCGAGAACACTGAAGCTTTCTTT.

This clonotype was observed a handful of times. The chain is built from TRBV7-9 and TRBJ1-5; no clear D gene. The CDR3 has 12 residues. Germline V gene data show CDR1 as SEHNR and CDR2 as FQNEAQ (reference sequence). Trimming took 5 bases from V and 4 from J, leaving 6 bases between them. Here the CDR3 DNA reads TGTGCCAGCAGCCCCTCAAATCAGCCCCAGCATTTT. Translation gives CASSPSNQPQHF.

This clonotype was counted a few times. This rearrangement joins TRBV20-1 to TRBJ2-7; 10 bases align to TRBD1. Germline V CDR1 and CDR2: DFQATT, SNEGSKA (reference sequence). J gave up 4 bases and V 7 bases, and 10 bases lay outside the gene matches. This CDR3 is built from 14 residues. CDR3 loop: CSVAGTGEFYEQYF. For the CDR3, the DNA is TGCAGTGTCGCCGGGACAGGGGAATTTTACGAGCAGTACTTC.

With respect to this clonotype: One end of the junction varies from germline; a read error may be responsible. V is TRBV15 and J is TRBJ1-2; no clear D. The CDR3 is 14 amino acids. Germline CDR1 and CDR2: LNHNV and YYDKDF (reference sequence). The CDR3 DNA follows: TGTGCCACCAGCAGAGACCTCAAAACAGATGGCTACACGTTC. This sequence encodes CATSRDLKTDGYTF.

Comments on this clonotype: The final CDR3 position lacks the conserved phenylalanine or tryptophan, pointing to a likely read error. No DNA is shown, since the ends of the CDR3 on it are uncertain; the CDR3 is the one TCRdb lists. The chain links TRBV2 to TRBJ2-7; no DNA check was done on the table's D call, TRBD2. CDR1 SNHLY and CDR2 FYNNEI come from the germline V gene. The CDR3 length equals 13 residues, ends included. This CDR3 reads CGGGGGGGGGGGG.

The table lists this clonotype with many counts. The chain employs TRBV5-5 and TRBJ1-1, with D perhaps matching TRBD1 (6 bases). The CDR3 consists of 15 residues. Germline values: CDR1 SGHKS, CDR2 YYEKEE (reference sequence). Trimming removed 1 base at V and 1 base at J, with 11 bases between. CDR3 region: CASSLLGASNTEAFF. The CDR3 DNA is TGTGCCAGCAGCTTGCTGGGGGCGTCGAACACTGAAGCTTTCTTT.

The chain carries TRBV25-1 and TRBJ2-7, with 8 bases lining up with TRBD1. This CDR3 is 15 amino acids long. J was trimmed by 3 bases and V by 8 bases; bases with no gene match: 12. Per germline, CDR1 MGHDK and CDR2 SYGVNS. CDR3 protein: CASSPQGQVVYEQYF. CDR3 coding DNA: TGTGCCAGCTCACCCCAGGGACAGGTCGTCTACGAGCAGTACTTC.

Here the CDR3 DNA reads TGCAGTGCCAAAGAAGGCGCAAGCTCCATATATTTT. Protein product: CSAKEGASSIYF. This sequence joins TRBV20-1 and TRBJ1-3; unclear D gene. This CDR3 spans 12 amino acids. V lost 6 bases and J lost 11, with 17 bases in between. CDR1 is DFQATT, CDR2 SNEGSKA, per germline (reference sequence).

This clonotype has more than one count but fewer than ten. The chain couples TRBV7-9 to TRBJ2-7, with 9 bases identical to TRBD2. The V and J ends lost 0 bases and 5 bases, in that order; junction bases with no gene match: 5. The CDR3 is 15 amino acids. CDR1 SEHNR and CDR2 FQNEAQ come from the germline V gene (reference sequence). The CDR3 bases are TGTGCCAGCAGCTTAGCGGCGGGACTAGCAGACGAGCAGTACTTC. This translates into CASSLAAGLADEQYF.

The chain uses TRBV7-2 and TRBJ2-5, with 13 bases lining up with TRBD2. The CDR3 runs 15 residues. CDR1 and CDR2 (germline): SGHTA, FQGNSA. With V trimmed by 5 bases and J by 5 bases, 5 bases remained unmatched. The CDR3 region has the DNA TGTGCCAGCAGCCCCCTGACTAGCGGGGGGGAGACCCAGTACTTC. It yields the protein CASSPLTSGGETQYF. Using reference TRBV7-2 and TRBJ2-5 for the parts outside the CDR3, the full variable domain is GAGVSQSPSNKVTEKGKDVELRCDPISGHTALYWYRQSLGQGLEFLIYFQGNSAPDKSGLPSDRFSAERTGGSVSTLTIQRTQQEDSAVYLCASSPLTSGGETQYFGPGTRLLVL.

This chain uses TRBV11-3 with TRBJ2-1; 11 nucleotides match TRBD1. Trimming removed 5 bases from V and 6 bases from J; junction bases left unmatched: 3. This CDR3 has 14 amino acids. Germline V CDR1 and CDR2: SGHNT, YENEEA. As DNA, the CDR3 is TGTGCCAGCAGCGGACAGGGGGCGCCCAATGAGCAGTTCTTC. Amino acids: CASSGQGAPNEQFF.

This clonotype has ten or more counts. The V call is TRBV6-5, the J call TRBJ2-7; TRBD1 is a possible D gene (6 bases). The length of the CDR3 is 14 residues. Trimming left V 5 bases short and J 0 bases short, with 11 bases between. From germline, CDR1 is MNHEY and CDR2 SVGAGI. The CDR3, as DNA: TGTGCCAGCAGTATTACAGGGTACTCCTACGAGCAGTACTTC. Translating it yields CASSITGYSYEQYF.

This clonotype was seen repeatedly, ten times or more. CDR3 sequence reads: CASSARTSGGELTDTQYF. DNA for the CDR3: TGTGCCAGCAGCGCTAGGACTAGCGGGGGGGAACTCACAGATACGCAGTATTTT. This sequence joins TRBV5-6 and TRBJ2-3, with TRBD2 identical over 15 bases. Germline-derived CDR1 and CDR2 are SGHDT and YYEEEE. This CDR3 contains 18 residues. V gave up 4 bases and J gave up 2 bases; unmatched junction bases: 8.

This clonotype has just a few counts. The V and J genes are TRBV27 and TRBJ1-4; D perhaps matches TRBD1 (5 bases). CDR1 MNHEY and CDR2 SMNVEV come from the germline V gene (reference sequence). The length of the CDR3 is 14 residues. With 3 bases removed from V and 4 bases from J, the gap between germline ends came to 9 bases. The DNA for the CDR3 is TGTGCCAGCAGTTTTTCCGGGGGTAATGAAAAACTGTTTTTT. It is translated as CASSFSGGNEKLFF. The whole variable domain, remainder taken from reference TRBV27 and TRBJ1-4, is EAQVTQNPRYLITVTGKKLTVTCSQNMNHEYMSWYRQDPGLGLRQIYYSMNVEVTDKGDVPEGYKVSRKEKRNFPLILESPSPNQTSLYFCASSFSGGNEKLFFGSGTQLSVL.

This chain links TRBV4-1 with TRBJ2-7, with 10 bases aligning to TRBD2. V was clipped by 2 bases and J by 6 bases; unmatched bases: 7. This CDR3 is built from 15 residues. CDR1 is MGHRA, CDR2 YSYEKL, per germline. The CDR3 DNA follows: TGCGCCAGCAGCCAACTGCCGACTAGCGGGTTCGAGCAGTACTTC. The encoded protein is CASSQLPTSGFEQYF.

The J gene is TRBJ1-6, the V gene TRBV5-4; the match to TRBD1 covers 7 bases. Germline lookup yields CDR1 SGHNT and CDR2 YYREEE (reference sequence). J lost 8 bases, V lost 2 bases, and 1 base had no gene match. The length of the CDR3 is 13 residues. The CDR3 region is CASSFRGDSPLHF. The CDR3 DNA reads TGTGCCAGCAGCTTCAGGGGGGATTCACCCCTCCACTTT.

With respect to this clonotype: The junction departs from the called germline gene at one end, perhaps through a read error. J is TRBJ2-1 and V is TRBV10-3, with D unclear. From germline, CDR1 is ENHRY and CDR2 SYGVKD. The CDR3 is 13 residues long. The CDR3 loop is CASSSLSRKEQFF. Written as DNA, the CDR3 is TGTGCCAGCAGTTCCCTAAGTCGCAAGGAGCAGTTCTTC.

Note on this clonotype: It is unclear where the CDR3 begins or ends on the DNA, so no DNA is shown, and the CDR3 is as TCRdb lists it. This chain joins TRBV7-9 and TRBJ1-5. The CDR3 sequence runs 21 residues, both termini included. Germline V gene sequence: CDR1 SEHNR, CDR2 FQNEAQ (reference sequence). This CDR3 is CASSSRTLAGFLRAVLRAGHF.

Details on this clonotype: This clone may be a read error of a much larger clone one base away. This chain joins TRBV7-9 and TRBJ2-3; D remains ambiguous. There are 13 residues in the CDR3. Germline CDR1 SEHNR, CDR2 FQNEAQ (reference sequence). The chain's CDR3 is CVSSQSGPDTQYF. The CDR3, as DNA: TGTGTCAGCAGCCAATCAGGCCCAGATACGCAGTATTTT.

V usage is TRBV4-2 and J usage is TRBJ1-6; 7 nucleotides match TRBD1. Germline V lookup: CDR1 LGHNA, CDR2 YNFKEQ. The CDR3 spans 18 residues. V was pared by 0 bases and J by 0 bases, with 5 bases of the junction left unmatched. The CDR3 protein is CASSQERAGGSYNSPLHF. The CDR3 DNA sequence: TGTGCCAGCAGCCAAGAAAGGGCAGGGGGCTCCTATAATTCACCCCTCCACTTT.

This clonotype was counted many times. The chain carries TRBV4-1 and TRBJ1-1; maybe TRBD1 (5 bases). Per germline, CDR1 MGHRA and CDR2 YSYEKL. The ends were cut back, 6 bases at V and 5 bases at J, with 7 bases in the middle. The CDR3 runs 11 residues. In DNA, the CDR3 is TGCGCCAGCAGACGGGGGACTGAAGCTTTCTTT. Translating gives CASRRGTEAFF.

The chain is built from TRBV9 and TRBJ1-6; TRBD1 matches 7 bases. The CDR3 loop spans 16 amino acids. From germline, CDR1 is SGDLS and CDR2 YYNGEE. Trimming removed 0 bases from V and 3 bases from J; junction bases left unmatched: 3. The CDR3 nucleotides read TGTGCCAGCAGCGTAGGGCAGGGGGTCTATAATTCACCCCTCCACTTT. Translation gives CASSVGQGVYNSPLHF.